Listed below are T cell receptor beta chains from one sample, sequenced in a study of identical twins. TCRdb ran MiXCR on the 5' RACE reads and lists one entry per CDR3 protein. The sample comprises some 440,000 distinct CDR3 sequences, about 24% of which are singletons, and approximately 2.9% rests with the top ten. The same specimen was also included in a second study, on T cells expressing NK-cell markers.

Sequences were obtained from CD4+ T cells sorted from blood. The receptors were sampled from a woman aged 18 to 35 in good health. CDR3s include the opening cysteine and the closing phenylalanine or tryptophan. The D gene is left open where the match is weak. Some rows have no size entry. The others give once, few or many, or a class for an expanded clone.

j_gene,v_gene,d_gene,abundance,CDR3aa,CDR3nt
TRBJ1-5,TRBV18,NA,NA,CASSSQASNQPQHF,TGTGCCAGCTCATCGCAAGCTAGCAATCAGCCCCAGCATTTT
TRBJ2-5,TRBV2,TRBD2,NA,CASSAGTSGGWETQYF,TGTGCCAGCAGCGCCGGGACTAGCGGGGGATGGGAGACCCAGTACTTC
TRBJ2-2,TRBV20-1,TRBD2,NA,CSARDRLAGGGELFF,TGCAGTGCTAGAGATCGACTAGCGGGAGGCGGGGAGCTGTTTTTT
TRBJ2-7,TRBV5-8,NA,once,CASSLKRWEQYF,TGTGCCAGCAGCCTAAAAAGGTGGGAGCAGTACTTC
TRBJ1-1,TRBV18,NA,many,CASSPSREQMNTEAFF,TGTGCCAGCTCACCATCAAGGGAACAGATGAACACTGAAGCTTTCTTT
TRBJ2-5,TRBV20-1,TRBD2,NA,CSARSPGGGETQYF,TGCAGTGCTAGATCGCCGGGAGGGGGTGAGACCCAGTACTTC
TRBJ2-3,TRBV12-3/TRBV12-4,NA,few,CASSLGGSGDTQYF,TGTGCCAGCAGTTTAGGAGGGAGTGGGGATACGCAGTATTTT
TRBJ2-1,TRBV6-5,NA,NA,CASRGRALEQFF,TGTGCCAGCAGGGGCAGGGCTCTTGAGCAGTTCTTC
TRBJ2-1,TRBV7-9,NA,NA,CASSLVVRGNEQFF,TGTGCCAGCAGCTTAGTTGTACGGGGGAATGAGCAGTTCTTC
TRBJ2-3,TRBV10-3,NA,few,CAINRDLTDTQYF,TGTGCCATCAATAGAGATCTCACAGATACGCAGTATTTT
TRBJ2-1,TRBV20-1,TRBD2,few,CSANGLAGHNEQFF,TGCAGTGCTAATGGACTAGCGGGACACAATGAGCAGTTCTTC
TRBJ2-2,TRBV4-3,NA,NA,CASRAQPGVGAGELFF,TGCGCCAGCCGGGCCCAGCCGGGAGTAGGAGCCGGGGAGCTGTTTTTT
TRBJ1-6,TRBV9,NA,few,CASSVVGGPNNSPLHF,TGTGCCAGCAGCGTAGTAGGGGGTCCGAACAATTCACCCCTCCACTTT
TRBJ2-3,TRBV20-1,NA,once,CSARDGGRTDTQYF,TGCAGTGCTAGAGATGGGGGGCGGACAGATACGCAGTATTTT
TRBJ2-5,TRBV20-1,TRBD2,NA,CSLGLAGGRETQYF,TGCAGTCTCGGACTAGCGGGAGGAAGAGAGACCCAGTACTTC
TRBJ2-7,TRBV20-1,TRBD2,few,CSAGSSGRSYEQYF,TGCAGTGCAGGGTCTAGCGGGAGGTCTTACGAGCAGTACTTC
TRBJ2-1,TRBV7-9,NA,few,CATSSSWAYNEQFF,TGTGCCACCTCGTCTAGCTGGGCATACAATGAGCAGTTCTTC
TRBJ2-1,TRBV24-1,TRBD2,many,CATSDLSGGRNEQFF,TGTGCCACCAGTGATTTGTCGGGAGGCCGCAATGAGCAGTTCTTC
TRBJ2-2,TRBV2,NA,few,CASSEISWGTGELFF,TGTGCCAGCAGTGAAATCAGTTGGGGAACCGGGGAGCTGTTTTTT
TRBJ2-3,TRBV7-3,NA,NA,CASSLKWTDTQYF,TGTGCCAGCAGCTTAAAGTGGACAGATACGCAGTATTTT
TRBJ1-2,TRBV7-9,NA,NA,CASSLEVGAYGYTF,TGTGCCAGCAGCTTAGAAGTCGGAGCCTATGGCTACACCTTC
TRBJ1-1,TRBV3-1,NA,NA,CASSSRRVEAEAFF,TGTGCCAGCAGCTCCAGGAGGGTAGAAGCTGAAGCTTTCTTT
TRBJ2-3,TRBV12-3/TRBV12-4,NA,NA,CASRQHSTDTQYF,TGTGCCAGCAGGCAGCATAGCACAGATACGCAGTATTTT
TRBJ2-1,TRBV2,TRBD2,NA,CASTTSGDGEQFF,TGTGCCAGTACGACTAGCGGGGATGGTGAGCAGTTCTTC
TRBJ1-1,TRBV7-2,NA,few,CASSRRQSRSTEAFF,TGTGCCAGCAGCCGCCGCCAGTCACGGAGCACTGAAGCTTTCTTT
TRBJ1-2,TRBV6-1,TRBD1,NA,CASLRKQGQVNGYTF,TGTGCCAGCCTGAGGAAACAGGGGCAGGTGAATGGCTACACCTTC
TRBJ2-3,TRBV15,NA,few,CATSRDLRQGVEDTQYF,TGTGCCACCAGCAGAGATTTACGGCAGGGAGTAGAGGATACGCAGTATTTT
TRBJ2-5,TRBV5-1,TRBD1,few,CASSLPGQGAATQYF,TGCGCCAGCAGCTTGCCAGGACAGGGGGCGGCGACCCAGTACTTC
TRBJ2-3,TRBV18,NA,NA,CASSPNPDPDTQYF,TGTGCCAGCTCACCGAACCCAGACCCAGATACGCAGTATTTT
TRBJ2-7,TRBV4-3,TRBD2,NA,CASSRGLAGGNYEQYF,TGCGCCAGCAGCCGCGGACTAGCGGGAGGTAACTACGAGCAGTACTTC
TRBJ2-1,TRBV12-3/TRBV12-4,NA,once,CASSPRARRNGEQFF,TGTGCCAGCAGTCCCCGTGCTCGACGAAACGGAGAGCAGTTCTTC
TRBJ2-3,TRBV5-1,NA,many,CASSLARTDTQYF,TGTGCCAGCAGCTTAGCACGGACAGATACGCAGTATTTT
TRBJ1-1,TRBV5-1,NA,few,CASSLNRMNTEAFF,TGCGCCAGCAGCTTGAACAGGATGAACACTGAAGCTTTCTTT
TRBJ2-2,TRBV5-1,NA,NA,CASRLTLDTGELFF,TGCGCCAGCAGACTTACGTTGGACACCGGGGAGCTGTTTTTT
TRBJ2-1,TRBV7-3,NA,NA,CASTTSLGNEQFF,TGTGCCAGCACCACTAGTCTAGGGAATGAGCAGTTCTTC
TRBJ2-7,TRBV9,TRBD2,NA,CASSVRGTSGRGEQYF,TGTGCCAGCAGCGTAAGGGGGACTAGCGGGAGAGGCGAGCAGTACTTC
TRBJ2-7,TRBV12-3/TRBV12-4,TRBD2,few,CASSAGLAGVGEQYF,TGTGCCAGCAGTGCGGGACTAGCGGGCGTTGGCGAGCAGTACTTC
TRBJ1-3,TRBV6-1,TRBD1,NA,CASSVTGGSGNTIYF,TGTGCCAGCAGTGTCACAGGGGGCTCTGGAAACACCATATATTTT
TRBJ2-5,TRBV11-2,TRBD2,once,CASSQFLAEQETQYF,TGTGCCAGCAGCCAGTTTCTAGCGGAGCAAGAGACCCAGTACTTC
TRBJ2-7,TRBV20-1,NA,NA,CSASRVTGGQLPYEQYF,TGCAGTGCTAGTAGGGTAACGGGGGGCCAGTTACCCTACGAGCAGTACTTC
TRBJ2-7,TRBV6-2/TRBV6-3,NA,few,CASSHRLYEQYF,TGTGCCAGCAGTCACCGCCTCTACGAGCAGTACTTC
TRBJ1-1,TRBV5-6,NA,NA,CASLFGAEAFF,TGTGCCAGCTTATTCGGCGCTGAAGCTTTCTTT
TRBJ2-4,TRBV15,TRBD2,few,CATSLLAEWRNIQYF,TGTGCCACCAGTCTGCTAGCGGAGTGGAGAAACATTCAGTACTTC
TRBJ2-7,TRBV2,TRBD2,NA,CASSSPGRIYEQYF,TGTGCCAGCAGTTCTCCCGGGAGGATCTACGAGCAGTACTTC
TRBJ2-2,TRBV5-1,NA,NA,CASSLAQGYTGELFF,TGCGCCAGCAGCTTGGCCCAGGGCTACACCGGGGAGCTGTTTTTT
TRBJ2-7,TRBV20-1,NA,few,CSATGTGEQYF,TGCAGTGCTACCGGGACCGGGGAGCAGTACTTC
TRBJ2-2,TRBV10-3,TRBD1,few,CAIGQGAGELFF,TGTGCCATCGGACAGGGGGCCGGGGAGCTGTTTTTT
TRBJ1-2,TRBV10-3,NA,few,CAIRQGLTNYGYTF,TGTGCCATCAGGCAGGGATTAACTAACTATGGCTACACCTTC
TRBJ1-2,TRBV10-3,TRBD1,NA,CAISGTGDYGYTF,TGTGCCATCAGTGGGACAGGGGACTATGGCTACACCTTC